The clone carrying this T cell receptor beta chain appeared a few times. Its antigen is unknown. The method was immunoSEQ multiplex PCR; TCRdb's version includes in-frame clones alone and lacks a portion of them. The sample yields tens of thousands of clones, around 85% seen once. Per the germline V gene, CDR1 is SGHVS and CDR2 is FQNEAQ. Trimming removed 1 base at V and 0 bases at J, with 12 bases between. CDR3 size: 16 residues. The sample belongs to a study of lymphopenia after photon versus proton radiotherapy. General study findings and limits: In patients who died, overall survival fell as post-nadir TCR diversity dropped more. Relative stability marked proton patients; photon patients lost diversity and naive cells. After the lymphocyte nadir, photon-treated repertoires showed oligoclonal expansion, especially of CD8+ Temra cells. Survival link was tested only in deceased patients; proton benefit remains a possibility.

The chain links TRBV7-8 to TRBJ1-2; no clear D. The clonotype comes from a man aged 60 to 69 with pancreatic cancer. The sample in question was peripheral blood, obtained from a patient treated with photon-based radiotherapy. CDR3 sequence (DNA): TGTGCCAGCAGCTTAGTCCGAGGCGCCGCTAACTATGGCTACACCTTC. Protein product: CASSLVRGAANYGYTF.